These 4 T cell receptor beta chains came from one sample sequenced in a study of cytomegalovirus exposure and HLA in healthy donors. 60 Vbeta and 13 Jbeta primers were used in PCR. Method: immunoSEQ multiplex PCR; TCRdb's copy keeps in-frame clones and lacks some. The sample contains around 100,000 clones, 70% to 80% of which appear only once. Sequenced: PBMCs. Receptors originate from a woman aged 18 to 35 in good health and CMV-seropositive.

V gene TRBV6-1 combines with J gene TRBJ2-1; 14 nucleotides match TRBD2. Losses at the gene ends were 2 bases for V and 7 bases for J; bases not matched to a gene: 4. The CDR3 is 16 residues long. Germline-derived CDR1 and CDR2 are MNHNS and SASEGT. The CDR3 bases are TGTGCCAGCAGTGAACACCGGACTAGCGGGAGGAATGAGCAGTTCTTC. Translated, it gives CASSEHRTSGRNEQFF.

This chain links TRBV5-4 with TRBJ2-3; D ambiguous. Germline V lookup: CDR1 SGHNT, CDR2 YYREEE (reference sequence). This CDR3 has 16 residues. V lost 0 bases and J 1 base, leaving 12 bases between the germline ends. The CDR3 spells CASSLAPELRTDTQYF. As DNA, the CDR3 is TGTGCCAGCAGCTTGGCTCCGGAGCTGCGCACAGATACGCAGTATTTT.

This clone was picked up a small number of times. This sequence joins TRBV5-1 and TRBJ2-5; D possibly corresponds to TRBD1 (6 bases). Germline V gives CDR1 SGHRS, CDR2 YFSETQ. The CDR3 sequence is 16 residues long. The V gene lost 2 bases and the J gene lost 3 bases, with 17 bases spanning the gap. The CDR3 sequence: CASSFSLPSGEETQYF. The CDR3 bases are TGCGCCAGCAGCTTTTCTCTCCCCTCAGGGGAAGAGACCCAGTACTTC.

This chain joins TRBV4-2 and TRBJ2-7; D may be TRBD2 (6 bases). Germline CDR1 and CDR2: LGHNA and YNFKEQ. V lost 1 base and J 2 bases, leaving 15 bases between the germline ends. The CDR3 totals 16 residues. CDR3 loop: CASSQAWGDGTYEQYF. The CDR3 DNA is TGTGCCAGCAGCCAAGCCTGGGGGGACGGTACCTACGAGCAGTACTTC.